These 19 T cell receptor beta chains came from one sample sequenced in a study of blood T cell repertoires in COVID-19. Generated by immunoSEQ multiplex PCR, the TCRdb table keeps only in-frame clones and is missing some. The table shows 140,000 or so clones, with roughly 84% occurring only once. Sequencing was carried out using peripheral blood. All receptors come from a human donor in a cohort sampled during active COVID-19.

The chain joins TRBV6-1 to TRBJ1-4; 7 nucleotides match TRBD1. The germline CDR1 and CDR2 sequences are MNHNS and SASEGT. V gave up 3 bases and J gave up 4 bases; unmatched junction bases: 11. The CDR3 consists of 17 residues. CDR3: CASSDLTLTGINEKLFF. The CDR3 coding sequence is TGTGCCAGCAGTGACCTTACCTTGACAGGGATTAATGAAAAACTGTTTTTT.

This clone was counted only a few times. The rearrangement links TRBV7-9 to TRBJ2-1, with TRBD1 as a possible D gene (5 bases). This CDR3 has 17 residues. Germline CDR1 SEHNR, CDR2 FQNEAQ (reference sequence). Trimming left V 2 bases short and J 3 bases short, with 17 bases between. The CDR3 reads CASSLWVGQGHYNEQFF. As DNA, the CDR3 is TGTGCCAGCAGCTTATGGGTTGGGCAGGGTCACTACAATGAGCAGTTCTTC.

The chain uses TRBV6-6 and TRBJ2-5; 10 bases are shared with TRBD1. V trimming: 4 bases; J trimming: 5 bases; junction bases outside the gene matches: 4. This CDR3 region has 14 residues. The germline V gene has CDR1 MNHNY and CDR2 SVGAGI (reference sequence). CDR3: CASSSDRGLETQYF. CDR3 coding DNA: TGTGCCAGCAGTTCGGACAGGGGGTTGGAGACCCAGTACTTC.

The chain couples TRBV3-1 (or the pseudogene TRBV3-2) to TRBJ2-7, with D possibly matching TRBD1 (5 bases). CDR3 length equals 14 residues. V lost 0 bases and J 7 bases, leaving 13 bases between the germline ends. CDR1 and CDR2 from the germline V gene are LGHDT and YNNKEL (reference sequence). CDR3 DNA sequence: TGTGCCAGCAGCCAAGATATACAGGCGATGGAGCAGTACTTC. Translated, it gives CASSQDIQAMEQYF.

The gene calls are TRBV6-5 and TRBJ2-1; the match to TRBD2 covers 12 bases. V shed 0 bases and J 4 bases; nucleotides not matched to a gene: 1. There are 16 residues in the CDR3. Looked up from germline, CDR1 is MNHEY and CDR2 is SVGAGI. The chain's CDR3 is CASSYSLAGGYNEQFF. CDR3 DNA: TGTGCCAGCAGTTACTCTCTAGCGGGAGGGTACAATGAGCAGTTCTTC.

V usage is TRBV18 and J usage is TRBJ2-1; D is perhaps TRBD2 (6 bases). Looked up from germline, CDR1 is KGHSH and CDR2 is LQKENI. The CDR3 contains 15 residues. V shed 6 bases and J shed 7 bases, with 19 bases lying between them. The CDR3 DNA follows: TGTGCCAGCTCCCCGCCGGCCAGCGGGTTAAATGAGCAGTTCTTC. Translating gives CASSPPASGLNEQFF.

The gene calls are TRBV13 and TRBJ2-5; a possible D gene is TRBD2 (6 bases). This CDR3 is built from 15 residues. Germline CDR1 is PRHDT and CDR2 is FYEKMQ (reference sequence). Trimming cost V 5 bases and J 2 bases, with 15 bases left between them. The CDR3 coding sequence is TGTGCCAGCAGCACGGGACTCCCCAGGCAAGAGACCCAGTACTTC. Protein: CASSTGLPRQETQYF.

The CDR3 DNA reads as TGTGCCAGCAGCCAAAGACTAGCGGGGAACACCGGGGAGCTGTTTTTT. It yields the protein CASSQRLAGNTGELFF. V gene TRBV3-1 (or the pseudogene TRBV3-2) combines with J gene TRBJ2-2; 10 nucleotides agree with TRBD2. V was pared by 2 bases and J by 1 base, with 1 base of the junction left unmatched. The germline CDR1 and CDR2 sequences are LGHDT and YNNKEL (reference sequence). The CDR3 runs to 16 residues.

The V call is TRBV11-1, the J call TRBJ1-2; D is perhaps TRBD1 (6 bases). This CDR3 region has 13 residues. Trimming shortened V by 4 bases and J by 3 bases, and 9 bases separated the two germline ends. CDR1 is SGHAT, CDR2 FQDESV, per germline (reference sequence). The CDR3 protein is CASSSGQHYGYTF. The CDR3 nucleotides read TGTGCCAGCAGCTCCGGACAGCACTATGGCTACACCTTC.

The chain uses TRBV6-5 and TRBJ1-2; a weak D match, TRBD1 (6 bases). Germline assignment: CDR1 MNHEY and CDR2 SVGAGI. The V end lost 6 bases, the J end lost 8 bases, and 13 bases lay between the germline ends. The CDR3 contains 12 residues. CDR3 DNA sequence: TGTGCCAGCAGCTCCAGGGGTTGGGGCTACACCTTC. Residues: CASSSRGWGYTF.

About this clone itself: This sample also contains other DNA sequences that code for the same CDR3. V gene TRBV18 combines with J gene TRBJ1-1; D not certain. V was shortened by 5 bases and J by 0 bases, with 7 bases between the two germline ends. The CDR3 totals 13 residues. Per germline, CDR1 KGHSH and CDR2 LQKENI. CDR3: CASSIGVNTEAFF. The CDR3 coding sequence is TGTGCCAGCTCAATCGGTGTGAACACTGAAGCTTTCTTT.

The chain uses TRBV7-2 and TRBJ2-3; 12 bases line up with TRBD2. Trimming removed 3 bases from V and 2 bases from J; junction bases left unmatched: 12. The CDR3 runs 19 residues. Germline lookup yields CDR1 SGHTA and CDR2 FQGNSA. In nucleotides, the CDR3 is TGTGCCAGCAGCTTTCAACGATTCCTAGCGGGAGGGTACACAGATACGCAGTATTTT. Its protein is CASSFQRFLAGGYTDTQYF.

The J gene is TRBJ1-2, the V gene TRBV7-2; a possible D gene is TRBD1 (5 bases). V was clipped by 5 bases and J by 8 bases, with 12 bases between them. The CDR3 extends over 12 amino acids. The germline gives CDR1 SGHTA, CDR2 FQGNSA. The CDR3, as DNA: TGTGCCAGCAGCCCTCGGACAACCGGCTACACCTTC. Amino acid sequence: CASSPRTTGYTF.

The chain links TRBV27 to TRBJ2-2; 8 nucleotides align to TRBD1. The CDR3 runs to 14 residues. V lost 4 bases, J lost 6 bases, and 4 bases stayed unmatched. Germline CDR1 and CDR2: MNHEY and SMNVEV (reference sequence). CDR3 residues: CASSWGQAAGELFF. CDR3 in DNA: TGTGCCAGCAGTTGGGGACAGGCTGCCGGGGAGCTGTTTTTT.

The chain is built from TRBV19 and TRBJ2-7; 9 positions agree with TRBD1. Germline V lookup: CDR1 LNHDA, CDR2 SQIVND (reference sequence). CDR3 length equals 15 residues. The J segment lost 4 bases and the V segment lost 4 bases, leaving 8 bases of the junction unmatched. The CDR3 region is CASSTIQGARYEQYF. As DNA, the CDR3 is TGTGCCAGTAGTACGATACAGGGGGCTCGATACGAGCAGTACTTC.

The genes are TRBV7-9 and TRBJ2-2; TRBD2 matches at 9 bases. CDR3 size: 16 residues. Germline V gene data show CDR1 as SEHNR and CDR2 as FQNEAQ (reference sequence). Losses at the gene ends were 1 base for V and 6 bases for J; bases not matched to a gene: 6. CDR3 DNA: TGTGCCAGCAGCTTAGGGGTAGCGGGAGATGCCGGGGAGCTGTTTTTT. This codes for CASSLGVAGDAGELFF.

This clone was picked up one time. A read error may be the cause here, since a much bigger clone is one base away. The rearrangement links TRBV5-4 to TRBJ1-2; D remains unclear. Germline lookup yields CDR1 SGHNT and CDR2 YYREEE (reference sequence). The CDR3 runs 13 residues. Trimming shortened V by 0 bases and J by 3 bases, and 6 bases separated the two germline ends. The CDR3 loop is CASSLGQDYGYTF. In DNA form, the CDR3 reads TGTGCCAGCAGCTTGGGGCAGGACTATGGCTACACCTTC.

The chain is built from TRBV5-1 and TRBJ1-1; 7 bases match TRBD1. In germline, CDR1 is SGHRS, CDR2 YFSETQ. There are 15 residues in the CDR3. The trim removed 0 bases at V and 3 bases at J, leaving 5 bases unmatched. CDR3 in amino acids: CASSLAGGRDTEAFF. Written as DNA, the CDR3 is TGCGCCAGCAGCTTGGCAGGGGGGCGAGACACTGAAGCTTTCTTT.

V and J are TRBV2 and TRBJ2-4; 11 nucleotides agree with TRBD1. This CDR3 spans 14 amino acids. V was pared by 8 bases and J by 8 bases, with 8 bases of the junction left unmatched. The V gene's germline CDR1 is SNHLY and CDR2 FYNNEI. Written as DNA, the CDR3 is TGTGCCAGCCAACCCGGGACAGGGGGGGACATTCAGTACTTC. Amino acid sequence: CASQPGTGGDIQYF.